This T cell receptor beta chain was retrieved from a study of T cell repertoires in cytomegalovirus infection. Study background: Evidence of both CMV infection and a matching HLA type came from public TCR beta signatures. Study-wide results and caveats: The ex vivo response was dominated by HLA-C-restricted CMV-specific TCR beta clonotypes.

TCRdb passed the reads through MiXCR, listing each CDR3 protein once. The repertoire holds about 360,000 distinct CDR3 sequences, with roughly 20% as singletons. This clonotype was found many times. What it binds is not known. The CDR3 loop spans 17 amino acids. V was pared by 5 bases and J by 5 bases, with 12 bases of the junction left unmatched. Looked up from germline, CDR1 is SGHTA and CDR2 is FQGNSA. This clonotype was obtained from a human donor in good health (CMV status not recorded). Some clones in this sample may be carry-over from other donors' samples. The chain uses TRBV7-2 and TRBJ2-2; TRBD2 agrees at 9 bases. Sequences were obtained from PBMCs. CDR3 amino acids: CASSHGLARGRTGELFF. The CDR3 DNA is TGTGCCAGCAGCCACGGACTAGCGAGGGGGCGGACCGGGGAGCTGTTTTTT.